What follows is one T cell receptor (beta chain) and its context. The time point here: baseline, week 1 (first vaccination visit). The treatment was: pre-vaccination baseline after standard-of-care therapy. Assay: immunoSEQ multiplex PCR; the TCRdb copy retains only in-frame clones and omits some. Of 70,000 or so clones detected, around 83% appear once; the ten largest clones hold over 4%. This sample was included in a study of a mutant IDH1 vaccine in newly diagnosed glioma. Study context: Pretreatment consisted of radiotherapy, temozolomide, or both, with most receiving both.

Germline trimming cut 6 bases from V and 0 bases from J; bases unmatched to any gene: 3. This CDR3 has 14 residues. Germline V lookup: CDR1 LNHDA, CDR2 SQIVND (reference sequence). This sample comprised peripheral blood mononuclear cells (PBMCs), obtained from a glioma patient treated with radiotherapy, temozolomide or both. This TCR was recovered from a woman aged 18-29 years with glioma. Some clones in this sample may be carry-over from other donors' samples. This sequence joins TRBV19 and TRBJ2-7, with 9 positions matching TRBD2. CDR3 protein: CASRKRGDSYEQYF. As DNA, the CDR3 is TGTGCCAGTAGAAAGCGGGGGGACTCCTACGAGCAGTACTTC.